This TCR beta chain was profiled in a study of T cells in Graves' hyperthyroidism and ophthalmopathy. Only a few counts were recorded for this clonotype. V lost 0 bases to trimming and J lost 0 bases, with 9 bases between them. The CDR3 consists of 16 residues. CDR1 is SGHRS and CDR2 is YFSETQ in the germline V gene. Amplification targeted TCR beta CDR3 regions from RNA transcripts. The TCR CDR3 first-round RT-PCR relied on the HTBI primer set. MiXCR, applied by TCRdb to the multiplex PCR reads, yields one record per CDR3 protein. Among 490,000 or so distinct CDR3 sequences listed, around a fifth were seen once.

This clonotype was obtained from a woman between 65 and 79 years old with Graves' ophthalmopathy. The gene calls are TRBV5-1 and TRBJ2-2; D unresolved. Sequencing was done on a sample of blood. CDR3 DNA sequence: TGCGCCAGCAGCTTGGATGTGGCCCCGAACACCGGGGAGCTGTTTTTT. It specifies CASSLDVAPNTGELFF.